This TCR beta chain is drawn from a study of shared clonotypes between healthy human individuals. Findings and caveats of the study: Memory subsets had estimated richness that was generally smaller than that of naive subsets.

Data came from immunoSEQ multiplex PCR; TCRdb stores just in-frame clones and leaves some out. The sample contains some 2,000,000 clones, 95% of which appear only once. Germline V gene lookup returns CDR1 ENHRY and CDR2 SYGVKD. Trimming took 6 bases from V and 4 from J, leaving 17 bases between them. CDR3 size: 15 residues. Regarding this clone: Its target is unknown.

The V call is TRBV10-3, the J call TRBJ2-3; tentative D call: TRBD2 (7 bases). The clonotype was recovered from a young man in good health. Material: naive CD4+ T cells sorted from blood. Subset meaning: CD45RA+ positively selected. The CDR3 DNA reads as TGTGCCATCAGGGAGGGGCGGGGGCCATCAGATACGCAGTATTTT. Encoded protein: CAIREGRGPSDTQYF.